The entry below gives a single TCR beta chain sequence along with its context. Its antigen remains unidentified. No per-base quality is available; no much larger clone lies one base away. Collaborating institutions collected whole blood in K2EDTA tubes following their own protocols. For TCRbeta analysis, collaborators shipped samples as frozen whole blood, isolated PBMCs, or DNA extracted from either of those sample types. The immunoSEQ Assay, a bias-controlled multiplex PCR, was used to amplify TCRbeta CDR3 regions from genomic DNA. As for the authors' bioinformatics: The number of nucleated cells in each sample was estimated from the amplification of reference gene primers within the assay. To quantify the absolute abundance of each unique TCRbeta CDR3 rearrangement, sequence reads were collapsed and filtered. For each sample, productive Simpson clonality was calculated as the square root of Simpson's diversity index across productive rearrangements. TCRdb took this table from immuneACCESS and kept in-frame rearrangements with V and J called. Such tables lack part of the clones; where checked against another copy, unresolved V genes explain under half of the gap, and the rest is unexplained. V and J calls plus clone size are reproduced from that table; the DNA served to infer D and trimming. The sample profile shows about 250,000 clones; around 88% of them were found once. Around 5.4% of the sample is taken by the ten largest.

This record comes from a study of blood T cell repertoires in COVID-19 (dated by TCRdb to the early 2020s). Study-wide context: The collaborator samples originated in the United States, Italy and Spain and spanned the acute and convalescent phases of COVID-19. Subjects who had been exposed to COVID-19, were actively infected with it, or had recovered from it provided the deeply sampled blood TCRbeta repertoires that made up the dataset. The repertoires were released in a freely available public database meant as a resource for research on the immune response to SARS-CoV-2. Where available, HLA class I and class II types were taken from metadata supplied by the sample provider and were not determined by assay-based typing. The material from the prospective study consisted of cDNA or gDNA derived from T cells, B-cell-depleted T cells, or PBMCs. A de-identified subject ID, COVID-19 status, age in years and sex were almost always included in the sample metadata. Samples were obtained from the ongoing ImmuneRACE study (first 160 participants) and from 1,254 subjects provided by 6 global collaborators. Overall study outcomes, separate from this receptor: The amount of clinical and demographic metadata varied by source and participant and was provided uncurated.

The CDR3 holds 16 amino acids from the cysteine to the phenylalanine. The retained sequence is limited to the CDR3, 48 bases, with the frame set at the first base. V loses 2 bases of germline sequence and J loses 5 bases, and the interval between the two ends is 15 bases. The germline V gene yields SGHTA for CDR1 and FQGNSA for CDR2. Specimen: peripheral blood. The chain uses TRBV7-2 and TRBJ1-4; a weak D assignment points to TRBD1 (6 bases agree). The clonotype comes from an elderly man with acute or convalescent COVID-19. At the DNA level, the sequence is TGTGCCAGCAGCTTAAGATCGCGGGGGCGAAATGAAAAACTGTTTTTT. Its amino acids are CASSLRSRGRNEKLFF. The full variable domain, with segments outside the CDR3 supplied by the reference TRBV7-2 and TRBJ1-4 proteins, appears as GAGVSQSPSNKVTEKGKDVELRCDPISGHTALYWYRQSLGQGLEFLIYFQGNSAPDKSGLPSDRFSAERTGGSVSTLTIQRTQQEDSAVYLCASSLRSRGRNEKLFFGSGTQLSVL.